The clone carrying this T cell receptor beta chain was detected many times. The entry originates in a study of T cells in Graves' hyperthyroidism and ophthalmopathy. The CDR3 extends over 14 amino acids. Per the germline V gene, CDR1 is PRHDT and CDR2 is FYEKMQ (reference sequence). V trimming: 3 bases; J trimming: 4 bases; junction bases outside the gene matches: 5. Regions amplified from RNA transcripts were the TCR beta CDR3 regions. With the HTBI primer set, the TCR CDR3 went through a first round of RT-PCR. TCRdb used MiXCR to reprocess the multiplex PCR reads, holding one entry per CDR3 protein. The sample holds 340,000 or so distinct CDR3 sequences, approximately 16% seen once.

Sequencing was carried out using blood. The clonotype comes from a young man with Graves' hyperthyroidism. The chain combines TRBV13 with TRBJ2-7, with 8 bases lining up with TRBD1. CDR3 amino acids: CASSFAGGLYEQYF. In DNA form, the CDR3 reads TGTGCCAGCAGCTTCGCAGGGGGCTTGTACGAGCAGTACTTC.